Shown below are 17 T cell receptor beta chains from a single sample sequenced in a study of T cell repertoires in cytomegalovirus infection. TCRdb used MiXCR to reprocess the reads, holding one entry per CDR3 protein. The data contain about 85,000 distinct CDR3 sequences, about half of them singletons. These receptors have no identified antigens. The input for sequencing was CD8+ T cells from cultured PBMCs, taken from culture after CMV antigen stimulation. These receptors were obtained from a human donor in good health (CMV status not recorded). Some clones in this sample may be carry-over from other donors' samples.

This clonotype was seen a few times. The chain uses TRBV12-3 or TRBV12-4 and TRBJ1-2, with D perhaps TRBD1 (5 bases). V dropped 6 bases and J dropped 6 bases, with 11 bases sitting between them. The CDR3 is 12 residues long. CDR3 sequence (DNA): TGTGCCAGCAGAGGGGAACAGGATGGCTACACCTTC. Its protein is CASRGEQDGYTF.

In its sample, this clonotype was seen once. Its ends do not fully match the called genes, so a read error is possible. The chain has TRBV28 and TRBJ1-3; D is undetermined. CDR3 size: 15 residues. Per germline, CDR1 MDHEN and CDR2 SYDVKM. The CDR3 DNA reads TGTGCCGGCAGCCAAACGCTGAGCCCTGGAAACACCATGTACTTC. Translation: CAGSQTLSPGNTMYF.

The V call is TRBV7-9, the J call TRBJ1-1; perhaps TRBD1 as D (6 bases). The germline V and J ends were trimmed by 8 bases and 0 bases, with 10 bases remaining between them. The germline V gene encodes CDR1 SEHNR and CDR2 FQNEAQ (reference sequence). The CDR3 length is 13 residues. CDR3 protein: CASGRTVNTEAFF. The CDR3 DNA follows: TGTGCCAGCGGAAGGACAGTGAACACTGAAGCTTTCTTT.

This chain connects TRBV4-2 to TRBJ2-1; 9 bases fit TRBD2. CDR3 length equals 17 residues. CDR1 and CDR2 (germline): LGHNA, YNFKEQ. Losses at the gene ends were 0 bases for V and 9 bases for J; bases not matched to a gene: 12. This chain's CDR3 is CASSQEQPSGGWVEQFF. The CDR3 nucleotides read TGTGCCAGCAGCCAAGAGCAACCAAGCGGGGGGTGGGTTGAGCAGTTCTTC.

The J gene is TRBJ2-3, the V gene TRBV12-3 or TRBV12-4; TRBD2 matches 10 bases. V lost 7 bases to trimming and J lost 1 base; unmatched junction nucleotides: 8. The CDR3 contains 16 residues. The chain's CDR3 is CASTPLAGARTDTQYF. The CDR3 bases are TGTGCCAGCACTCCCCTAGCGGGGGCACGCACAGATACGCAGTATTTT.

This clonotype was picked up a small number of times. This CDR3 is CAITKGARGDTQYF. The CDR3 bases are TGTGCCATCACGAAAGGGGCCAGGGGAGATACGCAGTATTTT. The rearrangement joins TRBV7-9 to TRBJ2-3, with a possible D match to TRBD1 (6 bases). The V end was cut by 10 bases, the J end by 5 bases, with 19 bases between. CDR3 size: 14 residues. CDR1 SEHNR and CDR2 FQNEAQ come from the germline V gene (reference sequence).

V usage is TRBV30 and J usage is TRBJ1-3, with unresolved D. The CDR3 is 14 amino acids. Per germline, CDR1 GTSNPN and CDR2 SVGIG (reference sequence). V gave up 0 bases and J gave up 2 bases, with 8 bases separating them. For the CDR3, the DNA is TGTGCCTGGAGTGTCCAAGGAACTGGAAACACCATATATTTT. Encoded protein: CAWSVQGTGNTIYF.

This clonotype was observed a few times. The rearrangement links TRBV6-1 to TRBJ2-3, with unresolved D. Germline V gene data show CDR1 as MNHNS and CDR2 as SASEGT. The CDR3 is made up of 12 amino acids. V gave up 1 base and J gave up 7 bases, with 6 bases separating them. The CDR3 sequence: CASSEEVNTQYF. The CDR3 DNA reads TGTGCCAGCAGTGAAGAGGTGAATACGCAGTATTTT.

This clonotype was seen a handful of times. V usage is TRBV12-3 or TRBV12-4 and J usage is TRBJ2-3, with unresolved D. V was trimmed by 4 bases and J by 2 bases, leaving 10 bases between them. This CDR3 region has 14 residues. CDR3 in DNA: TGTGCCAGCAGTTCCCAGAGGAACACAGATACGCAGTATTTT. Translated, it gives CASSSQRNTDTQYF.

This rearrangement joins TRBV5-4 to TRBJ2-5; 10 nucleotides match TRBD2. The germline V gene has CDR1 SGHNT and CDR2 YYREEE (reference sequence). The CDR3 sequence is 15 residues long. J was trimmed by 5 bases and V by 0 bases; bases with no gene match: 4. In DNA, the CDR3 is TGTGCCAGCAGCTTGGATAGCGGGGGGTGGGAGACCCAGTACTTC. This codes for CASSLDSGGWETQYF.

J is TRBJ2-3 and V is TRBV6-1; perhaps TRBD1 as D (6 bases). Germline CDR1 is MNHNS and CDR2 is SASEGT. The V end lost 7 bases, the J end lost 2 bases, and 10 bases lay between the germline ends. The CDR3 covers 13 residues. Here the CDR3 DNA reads TGTGCCAGCACCTACAGGGACACAGATACGCAGTATTTT. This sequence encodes CASTYRDTDTQYF.

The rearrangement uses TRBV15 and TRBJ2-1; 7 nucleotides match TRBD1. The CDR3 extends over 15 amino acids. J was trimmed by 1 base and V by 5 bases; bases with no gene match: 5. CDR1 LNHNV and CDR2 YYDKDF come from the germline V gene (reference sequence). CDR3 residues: CATSRDRGSYNEQFF. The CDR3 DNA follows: TGTGCCACCAGCCGGGACAGAGGATCCTACAATGAGCAGTTCTTC. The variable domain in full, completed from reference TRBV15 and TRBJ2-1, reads DAMVIQNPRYQVTQFGKPVTLSCSQTLNHNVMYWYQQKSSQAPKLLFHYYDKDFNNEADTPDNFQSRRPNTSFCFLDIRSPGLGDTAMYLCATSRDRGSYNEQFFGPGTRLTVL.

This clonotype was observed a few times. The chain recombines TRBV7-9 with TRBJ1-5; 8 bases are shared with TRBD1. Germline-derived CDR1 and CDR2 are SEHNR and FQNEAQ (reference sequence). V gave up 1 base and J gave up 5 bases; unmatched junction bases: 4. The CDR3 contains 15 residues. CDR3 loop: CASSLGQGRDQPQHF. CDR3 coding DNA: TGTGCCAGCAGCTTAGGACAGGGGCGGGATCAGCCCCAGCATTTT. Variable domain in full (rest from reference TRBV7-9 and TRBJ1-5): DTGVSQNPRHKITKRGQNVTFRCDPISEHNRLYWYRQTLGQGPEFLTYFQNEAQLEKSRLLSDRFSAERPKGSFSTLEIQRTEQGDSAMYLCASSLGQGRDQPQHFGDGTRLSIL.

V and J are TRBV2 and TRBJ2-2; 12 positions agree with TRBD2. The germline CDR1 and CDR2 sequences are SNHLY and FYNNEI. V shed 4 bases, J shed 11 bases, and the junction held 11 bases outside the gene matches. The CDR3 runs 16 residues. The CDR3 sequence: CASSARRLAGEGELFF. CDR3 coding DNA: TGTGCCAGCAGTGCAAGGAGACTAGCGGGGGAGGGAGAGCTGTTTTTT.

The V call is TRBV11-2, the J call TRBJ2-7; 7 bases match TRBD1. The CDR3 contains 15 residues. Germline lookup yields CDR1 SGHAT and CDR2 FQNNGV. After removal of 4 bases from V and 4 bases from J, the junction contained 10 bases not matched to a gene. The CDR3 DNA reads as TGTGCCAGCAGCTCACCGTGGGACAGCAATTACGAGCAGTACTTC. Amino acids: CASSSPWDSNYEQYF.

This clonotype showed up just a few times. CDR3 in DNA: TGTGCCAGTAGTATTTTCGGCGGCACTGAAGCTTTCTTT. Encoded protein: CASSIFGGTEAFF. The rearrangement uses TRBV19 and TRBJ1-1; D is unclear. V shed 3 bases and J shed 4 bases, with 9 bases lying between them. Germline V CDR1 and CDR2: LNHDA, SQIVND (reference sequence). This CDR3 has 13 amino acids.

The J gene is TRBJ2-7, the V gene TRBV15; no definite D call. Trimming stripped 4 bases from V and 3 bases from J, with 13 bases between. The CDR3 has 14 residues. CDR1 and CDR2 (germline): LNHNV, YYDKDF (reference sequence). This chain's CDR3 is CATSKVSLGYEQYF. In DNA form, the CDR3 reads TGTGCCACCAGCAAGGTTTCGCTTGGCTACGAGCAGTACTTC.